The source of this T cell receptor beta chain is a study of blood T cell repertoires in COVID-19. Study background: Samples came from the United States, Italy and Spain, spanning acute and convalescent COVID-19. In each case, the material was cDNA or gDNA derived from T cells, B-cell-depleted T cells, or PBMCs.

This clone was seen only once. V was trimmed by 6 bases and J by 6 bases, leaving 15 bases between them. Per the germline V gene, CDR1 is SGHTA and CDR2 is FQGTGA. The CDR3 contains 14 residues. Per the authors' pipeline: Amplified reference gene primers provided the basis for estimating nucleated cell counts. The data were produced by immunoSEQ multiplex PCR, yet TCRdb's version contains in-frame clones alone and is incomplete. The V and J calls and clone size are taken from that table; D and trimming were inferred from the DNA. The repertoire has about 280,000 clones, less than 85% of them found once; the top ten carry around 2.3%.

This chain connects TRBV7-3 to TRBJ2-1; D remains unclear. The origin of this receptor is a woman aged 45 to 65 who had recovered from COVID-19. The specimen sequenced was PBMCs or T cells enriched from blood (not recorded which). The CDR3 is CASRVNPIVNEQFF. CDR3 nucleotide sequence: TGTGCCAGCAGAGTAAACCCTATAGTCAATGAGCAGTTCTTC.